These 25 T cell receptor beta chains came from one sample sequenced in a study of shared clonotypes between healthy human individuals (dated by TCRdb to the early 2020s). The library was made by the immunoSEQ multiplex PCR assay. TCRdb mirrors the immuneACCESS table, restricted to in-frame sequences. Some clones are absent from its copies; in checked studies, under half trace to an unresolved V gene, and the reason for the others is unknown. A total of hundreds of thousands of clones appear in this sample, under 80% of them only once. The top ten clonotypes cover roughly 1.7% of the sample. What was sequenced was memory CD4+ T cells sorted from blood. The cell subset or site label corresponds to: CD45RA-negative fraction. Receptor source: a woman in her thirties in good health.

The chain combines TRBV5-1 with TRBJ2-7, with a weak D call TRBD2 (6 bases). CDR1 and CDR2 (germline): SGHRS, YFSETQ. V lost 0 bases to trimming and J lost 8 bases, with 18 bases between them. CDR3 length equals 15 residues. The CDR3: CASSLEDGPAGKQYF. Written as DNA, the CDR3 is TGCGCCAGCAGCTTGGAGGACGGCCCCGCGGGAAAGCAGTACTTC.

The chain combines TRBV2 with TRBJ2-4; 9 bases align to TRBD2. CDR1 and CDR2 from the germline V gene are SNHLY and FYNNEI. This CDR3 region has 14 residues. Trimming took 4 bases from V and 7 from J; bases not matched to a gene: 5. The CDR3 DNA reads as TGTGCCAGCAGTGGATGGACTAGCGTGAACATTCAGTACTTC. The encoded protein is CASSGWTSVNIQYF.

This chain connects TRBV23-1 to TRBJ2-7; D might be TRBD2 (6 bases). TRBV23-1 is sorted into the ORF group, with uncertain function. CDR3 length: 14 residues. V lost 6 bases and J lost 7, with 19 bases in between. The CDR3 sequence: CASRRTTHRGEQYF. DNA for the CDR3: TGCGCCAGCAGACGGACAACTCACCGGGGGGAGCAGTACTTC.

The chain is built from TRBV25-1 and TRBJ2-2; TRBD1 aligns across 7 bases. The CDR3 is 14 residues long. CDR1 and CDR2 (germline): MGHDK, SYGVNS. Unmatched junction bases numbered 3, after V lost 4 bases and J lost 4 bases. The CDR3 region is CASSVQGTTGELFF. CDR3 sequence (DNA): TGTGCCAGCAGTGTACAGGGGACCACCGGGGAGCTGTTTTTT.

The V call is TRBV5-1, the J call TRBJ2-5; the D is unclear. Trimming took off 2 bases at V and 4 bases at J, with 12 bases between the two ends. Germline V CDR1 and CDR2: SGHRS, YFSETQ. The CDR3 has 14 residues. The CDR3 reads CASSFWTGVETQYF. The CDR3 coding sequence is TGCGCCAGCAGCTTCTGGACCGGAGTAGAGACCCAGTACTTC.

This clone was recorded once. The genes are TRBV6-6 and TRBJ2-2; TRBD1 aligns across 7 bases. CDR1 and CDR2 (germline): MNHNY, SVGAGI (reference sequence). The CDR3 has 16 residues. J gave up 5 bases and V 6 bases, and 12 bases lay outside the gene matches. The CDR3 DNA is TGTGCCAGCAGAACCCCCAGGTCAGGGGGAACCGGGGAGCTGTTTTTT. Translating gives CASRTPRSGGTGELFF.

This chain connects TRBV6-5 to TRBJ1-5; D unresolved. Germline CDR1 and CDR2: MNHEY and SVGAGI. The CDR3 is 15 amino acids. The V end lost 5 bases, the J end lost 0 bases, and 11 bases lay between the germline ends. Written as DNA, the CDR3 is TGTGCCAGCAGTCCCTGGACGGATAGCAATCAGCCCCAGCATTTT. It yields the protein CASSPWTDSNQPQHF.

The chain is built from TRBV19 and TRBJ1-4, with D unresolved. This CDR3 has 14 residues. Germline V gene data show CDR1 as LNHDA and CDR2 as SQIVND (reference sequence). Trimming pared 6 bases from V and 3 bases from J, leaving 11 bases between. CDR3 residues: CASRRAASNEKLFF. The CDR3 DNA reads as TGTGCCAGTAGGAGGGCCGCCTCTAATGAAAAACTGTTTTTT.

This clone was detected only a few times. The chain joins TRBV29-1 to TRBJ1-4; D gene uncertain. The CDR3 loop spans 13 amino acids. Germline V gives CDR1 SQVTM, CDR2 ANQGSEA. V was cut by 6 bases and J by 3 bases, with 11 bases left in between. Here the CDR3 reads CSVYEVSNEKLFF. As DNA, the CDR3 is TGCAGCGTATACGAGGTGTCTAATGAAAAACTGTTTTTT.

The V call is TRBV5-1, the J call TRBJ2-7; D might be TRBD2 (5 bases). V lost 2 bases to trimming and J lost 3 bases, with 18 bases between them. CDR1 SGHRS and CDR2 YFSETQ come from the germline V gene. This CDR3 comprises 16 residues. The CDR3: CASSLSGRGPLYEQYF. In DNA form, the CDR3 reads TGCGCCAGCAGCTTATCTGGGAGAGGCCCCCTCTACGAGCAGTACTTC. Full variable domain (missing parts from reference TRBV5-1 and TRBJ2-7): KAGVTQTPRYLIKTRGQQVTLSCSPISGHRSVSWYQQTPGQGLQFLFEYFSETQRNKGNFPGRFSGRQFSNSRSEMNVSTLELGDSALYLCASSLSGRGPLYEQYFGPGTRLTVT.

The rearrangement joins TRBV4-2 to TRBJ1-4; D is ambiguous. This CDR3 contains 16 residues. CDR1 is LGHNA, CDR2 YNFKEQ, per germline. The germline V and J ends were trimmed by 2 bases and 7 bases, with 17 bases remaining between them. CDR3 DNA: TGTGCCAGCAGCCAACCCGGACCCGGAGAGGGTGAAAAACTGTTTTTT. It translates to CASSQPGPGEGEKLFF.

Here the CDR3 DNA reads TGTGCCAGCGATGGCAGAGGGCGGGAGCCATACGAGCAGTACTTC. Translating it yields CASDGRGREPYEQYF. The genes are TRBV6-5 and TRBJ2-5; TRBD2 agrees at 7 bases. The better agreement between TRBJ2-7 and the DNA end casts doubt on the J call. Per the germline V gene, CDR1 is MNHEY and CDR2 is SVGAGI. This CDR3 spans 15 amino acids.

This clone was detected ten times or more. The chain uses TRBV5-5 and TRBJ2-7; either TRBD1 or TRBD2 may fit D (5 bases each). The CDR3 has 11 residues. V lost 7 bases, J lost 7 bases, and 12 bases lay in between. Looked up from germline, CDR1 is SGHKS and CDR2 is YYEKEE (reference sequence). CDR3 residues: CASFVEGEQYF. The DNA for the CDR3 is TGTGCCAGCTTTGTAGAGGGGGAGCAGTACTTC.

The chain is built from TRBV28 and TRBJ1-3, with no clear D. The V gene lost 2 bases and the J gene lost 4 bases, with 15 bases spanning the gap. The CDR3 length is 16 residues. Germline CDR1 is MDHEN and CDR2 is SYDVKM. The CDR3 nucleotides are TGTGCCAGCAGTTTAGCTATAATGCGCCCAGGAAACACCATATATTTT. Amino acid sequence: CASSLAIMRPGNTIYF.

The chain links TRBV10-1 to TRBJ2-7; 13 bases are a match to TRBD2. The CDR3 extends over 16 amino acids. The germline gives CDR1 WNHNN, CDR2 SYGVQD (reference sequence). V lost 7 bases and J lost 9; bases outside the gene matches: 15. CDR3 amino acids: CASILGLAGEEGGQYF. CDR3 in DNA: TGCGCCAGCATATTAGGACTAGCGGGAGAGGAAGGCGGGCAGTACTTC.

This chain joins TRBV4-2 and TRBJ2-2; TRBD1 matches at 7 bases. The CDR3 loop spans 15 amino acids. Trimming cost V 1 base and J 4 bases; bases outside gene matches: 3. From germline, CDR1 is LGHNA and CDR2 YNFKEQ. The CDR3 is CASSQGTGTTGELFF. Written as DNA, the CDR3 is TGTGCCAGCAGCCAAGGGACAGGTACCACCGGGGAGCTGTTTTTT.

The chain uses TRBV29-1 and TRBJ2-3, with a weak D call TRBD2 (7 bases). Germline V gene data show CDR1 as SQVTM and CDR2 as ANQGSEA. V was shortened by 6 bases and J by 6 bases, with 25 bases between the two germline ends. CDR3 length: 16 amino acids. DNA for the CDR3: TGCAGCGTAGGGGGGGGAGGAGCGTCAACGCGGGATACGCAGTATTTT. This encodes CSVGGGGASTRDTQYF.

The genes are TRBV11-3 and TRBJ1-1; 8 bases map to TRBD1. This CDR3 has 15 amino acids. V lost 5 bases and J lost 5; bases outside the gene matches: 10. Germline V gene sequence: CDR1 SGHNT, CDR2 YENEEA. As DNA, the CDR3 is TGTGCCAGCAGCAACAGCGGGACAGGAGGTACTGAAGCTTTCTTT. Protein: CASSNSGTGGTEAFF.

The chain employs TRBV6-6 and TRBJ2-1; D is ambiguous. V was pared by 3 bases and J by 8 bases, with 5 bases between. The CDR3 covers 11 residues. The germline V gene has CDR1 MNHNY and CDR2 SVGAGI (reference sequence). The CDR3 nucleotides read TGTGCCAGCAGTTATAAACATGAGCAGTTCTTC. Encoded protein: CASSYKHEQFF.

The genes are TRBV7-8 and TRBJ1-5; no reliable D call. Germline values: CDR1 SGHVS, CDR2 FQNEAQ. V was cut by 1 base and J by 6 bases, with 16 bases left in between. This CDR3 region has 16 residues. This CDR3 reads CASSLVRPIGSQPQHF. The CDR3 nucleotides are TGTGCCAGCAGCTTAGTCCGCCCCATAGGGAGTCAGCCCCAGCATTTT.

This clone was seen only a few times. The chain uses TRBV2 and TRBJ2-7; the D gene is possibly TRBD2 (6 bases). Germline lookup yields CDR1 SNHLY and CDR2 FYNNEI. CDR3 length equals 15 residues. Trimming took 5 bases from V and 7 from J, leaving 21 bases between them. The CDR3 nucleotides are TGTGCCAGCAGTATCGTAGCGGCCCCTGTTAATGAGCAGTACTTC. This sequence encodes CASSIVAAPVNEQYF.

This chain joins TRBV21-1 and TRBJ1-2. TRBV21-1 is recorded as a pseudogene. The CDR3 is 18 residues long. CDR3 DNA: TGTGCCAGCAGCATTTCCGCAGTGGCGTCCTTTTTCCAGTACGGCTACACCTTC. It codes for CASSISAVASFFQYGYTF.

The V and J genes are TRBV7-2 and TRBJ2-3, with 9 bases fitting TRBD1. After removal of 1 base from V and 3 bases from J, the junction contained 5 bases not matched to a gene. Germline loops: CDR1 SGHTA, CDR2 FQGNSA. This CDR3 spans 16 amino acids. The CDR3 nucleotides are TGTGCCAGCAGCTTAGGGGGGACAGGGTTGACAGATACGCAGTATTTT. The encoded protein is CASSLGGTGLTDTQYF.

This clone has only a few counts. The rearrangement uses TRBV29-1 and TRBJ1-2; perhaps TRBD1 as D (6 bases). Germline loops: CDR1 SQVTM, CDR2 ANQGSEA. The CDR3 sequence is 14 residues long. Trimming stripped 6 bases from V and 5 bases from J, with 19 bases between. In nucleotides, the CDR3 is TGCAGCGTCATGAGGGCAGGGGAGGGATATGGCTACACCTTC. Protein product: CSVMRAGEGYGYTF.

This CDR3 is CASSRNSGTRAYEQYF. CDR3 sequence (DNA): TGCGCCAGCAGCCGAAACTCCGGGACTAGGGCCTACGAGCAGTACTTC. The chain combines TRBV10-2 with TRBJ2-7, with 8 bases lining up with TRBD2. V lost 6 bases to trimming and J lost 2 bases; unmatched junction nucleotides: 12. Germline V gene data show CDR1 as WSHSY and CDR2 as SAAADI. The CDR3 totals 16 residues.